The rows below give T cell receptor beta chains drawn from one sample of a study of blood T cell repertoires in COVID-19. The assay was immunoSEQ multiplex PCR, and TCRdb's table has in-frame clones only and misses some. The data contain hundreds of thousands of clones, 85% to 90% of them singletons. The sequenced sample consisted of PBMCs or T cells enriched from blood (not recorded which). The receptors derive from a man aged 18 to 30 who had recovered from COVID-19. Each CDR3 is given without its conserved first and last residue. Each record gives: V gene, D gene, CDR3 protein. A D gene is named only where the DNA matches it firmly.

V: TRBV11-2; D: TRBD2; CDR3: ASSPGPSGGETQY
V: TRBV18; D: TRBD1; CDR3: ASSLAPRTGDSGNTIY
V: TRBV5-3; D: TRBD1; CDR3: ARSSRTGDRDEQF
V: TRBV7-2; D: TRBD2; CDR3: ASSPAGGRIGELF
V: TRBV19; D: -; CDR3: ASTPGSGANVLT
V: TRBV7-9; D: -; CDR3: ASSLGPAFYEQY
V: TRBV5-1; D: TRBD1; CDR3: ASSLDARGRGEKLF
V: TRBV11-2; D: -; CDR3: ASSVTTQLYEQY
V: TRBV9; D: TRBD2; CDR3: ASSVGGGGALGSETQY
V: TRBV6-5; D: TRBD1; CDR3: ASRQQGARYGYT
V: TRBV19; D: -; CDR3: ASSFDSYGKQPQH
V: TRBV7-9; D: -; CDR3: ASSPRTETPYEQY
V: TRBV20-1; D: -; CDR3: SATLEETQY
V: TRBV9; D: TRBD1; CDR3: ASSAWTGGAAEAF
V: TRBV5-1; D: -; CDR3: ASSFLVPGADTQY
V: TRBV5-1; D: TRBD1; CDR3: ASRRDRGPSPYGYT
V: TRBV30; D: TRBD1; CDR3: AWSVLGQGYQPQH
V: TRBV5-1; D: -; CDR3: ASSLGSDPTEAF
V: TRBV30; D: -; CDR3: AWRSTGFYGYT
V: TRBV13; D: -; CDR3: ASRFGLSSYNSPLH
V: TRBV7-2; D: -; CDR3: ASSLYDGSHEQY
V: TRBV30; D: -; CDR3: AWGRRGLLVKNIQY
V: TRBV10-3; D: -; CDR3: AIRGAAYEQY
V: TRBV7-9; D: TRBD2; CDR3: ASSPGGLAMDEQF
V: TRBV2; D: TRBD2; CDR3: ASTQRASGGTGELF
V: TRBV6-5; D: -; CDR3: ASSYVTGYNEQF
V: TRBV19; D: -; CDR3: ASSKREYQPQH
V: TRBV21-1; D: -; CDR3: ASSHPRGLNTGELF
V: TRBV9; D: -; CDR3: ASSVDGQHNYGYT
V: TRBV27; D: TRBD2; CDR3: ASSMTSGSYNEQF
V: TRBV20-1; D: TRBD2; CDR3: SASSGTSVSYNEQF
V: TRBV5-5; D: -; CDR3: ASSPYGTSYEQY
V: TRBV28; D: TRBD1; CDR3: ASSRTTGAYGYT
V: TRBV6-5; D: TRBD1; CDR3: ASERQGFGYT
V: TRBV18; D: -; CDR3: ASSPPQGRAFKEQY
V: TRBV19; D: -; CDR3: ASSSNSNQPQH
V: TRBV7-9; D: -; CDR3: ASSLDSVYGYT
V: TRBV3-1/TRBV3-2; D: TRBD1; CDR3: ASSQGTGGTEAF
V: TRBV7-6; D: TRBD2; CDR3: ASSTSGSRGTQY
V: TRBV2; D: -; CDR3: ASTPPRQGSSYEQY
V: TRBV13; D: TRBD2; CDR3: ASSPGRGSVRVTYNEQF
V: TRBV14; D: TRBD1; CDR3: ASSQVVATGVYEQY
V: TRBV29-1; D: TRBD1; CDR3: SATQGAGGELF